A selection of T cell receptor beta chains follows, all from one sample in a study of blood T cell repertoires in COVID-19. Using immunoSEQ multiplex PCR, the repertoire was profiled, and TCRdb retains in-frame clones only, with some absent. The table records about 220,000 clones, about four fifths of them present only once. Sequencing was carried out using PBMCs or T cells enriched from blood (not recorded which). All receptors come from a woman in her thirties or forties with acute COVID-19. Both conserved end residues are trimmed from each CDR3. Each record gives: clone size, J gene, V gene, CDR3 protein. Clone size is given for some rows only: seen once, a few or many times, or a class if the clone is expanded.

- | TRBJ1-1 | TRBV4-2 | ASSQDQGAVTEAF
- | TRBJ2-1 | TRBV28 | ASSSRRTSGQEQF
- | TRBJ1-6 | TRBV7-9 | AISPRDSQSPLH
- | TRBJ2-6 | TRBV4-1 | ASSHHSGSSGANVLT
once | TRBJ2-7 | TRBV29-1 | SVFRGPRNEQY
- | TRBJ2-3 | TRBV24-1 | ATGDTATDTQY
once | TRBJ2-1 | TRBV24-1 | ATSDPSGGDEQF
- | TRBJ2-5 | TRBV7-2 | ASSLGQPAETQY
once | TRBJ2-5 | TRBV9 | ASSVGPGQKETQY
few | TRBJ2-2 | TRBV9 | ASSVEGTSVTGELF
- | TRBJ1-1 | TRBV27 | ASSAIMGHPGTEAF
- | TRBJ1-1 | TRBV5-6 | ASSLLGRRGNTEAF
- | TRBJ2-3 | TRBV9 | ASSGIKAVSTDTQY
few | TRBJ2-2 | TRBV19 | ASSTGQRTGELF
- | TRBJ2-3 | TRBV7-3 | ASSPSPGQDVASGGSDTQY
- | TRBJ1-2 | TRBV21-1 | ASSKQGKQLVNYGYT
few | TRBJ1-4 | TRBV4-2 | ASSLGQGEEKLF
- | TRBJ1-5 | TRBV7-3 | ASSLRWTGANQPQH
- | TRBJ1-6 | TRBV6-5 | ASSSPVGRNSPLH
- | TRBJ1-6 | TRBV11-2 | ASSLDPRGGKNH
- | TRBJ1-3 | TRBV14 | ASSQRDRGDTIY
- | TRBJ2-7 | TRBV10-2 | ASSELMTEQY
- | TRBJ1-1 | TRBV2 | ASRGQVEAF
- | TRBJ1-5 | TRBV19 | ASSIGHVSNQPQH
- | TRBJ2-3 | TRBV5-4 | ASSFLAEATDTQY
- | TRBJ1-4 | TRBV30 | AWGPGQPNEKLF
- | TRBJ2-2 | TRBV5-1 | ASSPAGTSGGALRTGELF
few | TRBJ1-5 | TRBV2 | ASSEGRTPNQPQH
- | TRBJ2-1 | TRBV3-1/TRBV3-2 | ASSQWGGRADNEQF
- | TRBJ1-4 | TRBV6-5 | ASSLVPEGEKLF
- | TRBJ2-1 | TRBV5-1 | ASSLQGQGEREQF
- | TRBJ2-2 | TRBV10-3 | AISEPGDIANTGELF
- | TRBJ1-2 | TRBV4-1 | ASSQDSTGVDNYGYT
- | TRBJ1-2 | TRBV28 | ASSSRGQKVAYGYT
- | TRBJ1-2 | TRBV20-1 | SAREAYGYT
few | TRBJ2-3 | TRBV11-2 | ASSSYRGQPDTQY
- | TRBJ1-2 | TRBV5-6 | ASAGQGGRYT
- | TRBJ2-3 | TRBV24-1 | ALRTSGEFTDTQY
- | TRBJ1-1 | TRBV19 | ASSVQQGLNTEAF
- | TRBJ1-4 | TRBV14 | ASSQDPLDLNEKLF
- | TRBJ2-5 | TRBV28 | ASSSIYQETQY
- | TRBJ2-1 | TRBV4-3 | ASSQRAQPEGSNEQF
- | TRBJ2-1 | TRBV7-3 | ASSSGTGRYNEQF
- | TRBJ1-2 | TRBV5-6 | ASSLSTGFYGYT
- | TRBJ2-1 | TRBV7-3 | ASSLRVQGLEEQF
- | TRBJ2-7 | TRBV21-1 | ASSKLPPGLAGVGHEQY
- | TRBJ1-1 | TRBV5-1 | ASSLRQGDTEAF
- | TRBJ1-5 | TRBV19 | ASSIAAAGVNQPQH
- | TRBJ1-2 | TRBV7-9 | ASSLELTGTGYT
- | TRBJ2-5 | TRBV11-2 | ASSNSGGPPGGETQY
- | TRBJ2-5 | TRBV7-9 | ASSPPGSETQY
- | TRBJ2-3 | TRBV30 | AWSGAKTSGGATSTDTQY
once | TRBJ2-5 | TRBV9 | ASSVRGQGLQETQY
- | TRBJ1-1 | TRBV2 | ASSVTAVNTEAF
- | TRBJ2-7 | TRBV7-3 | ASSLYSGHYEQY